Listed below are T cell receptor beta chains from one sample, sequenced in a study of T cells in tuberculosis. The data were produced by immunoSEQ multiplex PCR, yet TCRdb's version contains in-frame clones alone and is incomplete. The data hold 35,000 to 55,000 clones, with 90% to 95% observed a single time. What was sequenced was PBMCs. All receptors derive from a donor aged 5-35 years with latent tuberculosis or without tuberculosis infection. CDR3s include the opening cysteine and the closing phenylalanine or tryptophan. D genes are given only for firm matches. Rows may omit the clone size; those that give it use once, few, many or a size class.

clone size: NA; V gene: TRBV7-2; D gene: NA; J gene: TRBJ2-1; CDR3 DNA: TGTGCCAGCAGCTTAGATGTACTACCCTACAATGAGCAGTTCTTC; CDR3 protein: CASSLDVLPYNEQFF
clone size: NA; V gene: TRBV10-3; D gene: NA; J gene: TRBJ1-1; CDR3 DNA: TGTGCCATCAGTATCGAAGGAGAACAGAACACTGAAGCTTTCTTT; CDR3 protein: CAISIEGEQNTEAFF
clone size: NA; V gene: TRBV4-1; D gene: TRBD1; J gene: TRBJ1-2; CDR3 DNA: TGCGCCAGCAGCCAAGATCCCAGGGGGCAAGGCTACACCTTC; CDR3 protein: CASSQDPRGQGYTF
clone size: NA; V gene: TRBV29-1; D gene: NA; J gene: TRBJ1-1; CDR3 DNA: TGCAGCGTTAGCCCGACAGTGAGGAACACTGAAGCTTTCTTT; CDR3 protein: CSVSPTVRNTEAFF
clone size: NA; V gene: TRBV7-2; D gene: NA; J gene: TRBJ2-3; CDR3 DNA: TGTGCCAGCAGCTTAGGTACGGGAGCAGATACGCAGTATTTT; CDR3 protein: CASSLGTGADTQYF
clone size: once; V gene: TRBV10-2; D gene: NA; J gene: TRBJ2-7; CDR3 DNA: TGCGCCAGCACAGGCGAACCCTCCTACGAGCAGTACTTC; CDR3 protein: CASTGEPSYEQYF
clone size: NA; V gene: TRBV6-5; D gene: NA; J gene: TRBJ1-2; CDR3 DNA: TGTGCCAGCAGACCCCGACAGGTCTCTAGAGTTGGCTACACCTTC; CDR3 protein: CASRPRQVSRVGYTF
clone size: NA; V gene: TRBV18; D gene: NA; J gene: TRBJ2-1; CDR3 DNA: TGTGCCAGCTCATTGGTCAGGGGTAGAGAAGAGCAGTTCTTC; CDR3 protein: CASSLVRGREEQFF
clone size: once; V gene: TRBV2; D gene: TRBD1; J gene: TRBJ1-5; CDR3 DNA: TGTGCCAGCATTAGGACAGGGAGCAATCAGCCCCAGCATTTT; CDR3 protein: CASIRTGSNQPQHF
clone size: NA; V gene: TRBV10-3; D gene: NA; J gene: TRBJ1-2; CDR3 DNA: TGTGCCATCAGTGGAGGCAGGGCCGGGGGCTATGGCTACACCTTC; CDR3 protein: CAISGGRAGGYGYTF
clone size: NA; V gene: TRBV6-5; D gene: NA; J gene: TRBJ1-3; CDR3 DNA: TGTGCCAGCACCCTCGACGGGAACTCTGGAAACACCATATATTTT; CDR3 protein: CASTLDGNSGNTIYF
clone size: NA; V gene: TRBV19; D gene: TRBD2; J gene: TRBJ2-7; CDR3 DNA: TGTGCCACCTCCCGAGGACTAGCGGGGGACGAGCAGTACTTC; CDR3 protein: CATSRGLAGDEQYF
clone size: once; V gene: TRBV7-7; D gene: TRBD2; J gene: TRBJ2-1; CDR3 DNA: TGTGCCAGCAGCTTAACGGCGGGAGGGTACAATGAGCAGTTCTTC; CDR3 protein: CASSLTAGGYNEQFF
clone size: NA; V gene: TRBV15; D gene: NA; J gene: TRBJ2-4; CDR3 DNA: TGTGCCACCAGCAGAGGGACAACTCGGGACTCCGCCAAAAACATTCAGTACTTC; CDR3 protein: CATSRGTTRDSAKNIQYF
clone size: NA; V gene: TRBV6-5; D gene: NA; J gene: TRBJ2-1; CDR3 DNA: TGTGCCAGCAGTTACTCTTCTATCAGGAACAATGAGCAGTTCTTC; CDR3 protein: CASSYSSIRNNEQFF
clone size: NA; V gene: TRBV5-1; D gene: NA; J gene: TRBJ1-1; CDR3 DNA: TGCGCCAGCAGCTTGAGGGGTGCCAGGGTGAAATTTAATACTGAAGCTTTCTTT; CDR3 protein: CASSLRGARVKFNTEAFF
clone size: once; V gene: TRBV30; D gene: NA; J gene: TRBJ1-5; CDR3 DNA: TGTGCCTGGAGTCAGAAAGGTGGAACGGGTAATCAGCCCCAGCATTTT; CDR3 protein: CAWSQKGGTGNQPQHF
clone size: NA; V gene: TRBV6-5; D gene: NA; J gene: TRBJ2-7; CDR3 DNA: TGTGCCAGCAGCTCGATGGGGCCCTACGAGCAGTACTTC; CDR3 protein: CASSSMGPYEQYF
clone size: NA; V gene: TRBV7-2; D gene: NA; J gene: TRBJ1-1; CDR3 DNA: TGTGCCAGCAGCTTAGGAACTCCAAACACTGAAGCTTTCTTT; CDR3 protein: CASSLGTPNTEAFF
clone size: NA; V gene: TRBV19; D gene: NA; J gene: TRBJ1-2; CDR3 DNA: TGTGCCAGTAGAAGGTCAGGCAGCTATGGCTACACCTTC; CDR3 protein: CASRRSGSYGYTF
clone size: NA; V gene: TRBV4-1; D gene: NA; J gene: TRBJ2-2; CDR3 DNA: TGCGCCAGCAGCCTCCCTCCGTCCAACACCGGGGAGCTGTTTTTT; CDR3 protein: CASSLPPSNTGELFF
clone size: NA; V gene: TRBV11-3; D gene: NA; J gene: TRBJ2-1; CDR3 DNA: TGTGCCAGCAGCCCTACCCAGGGGCACAATGAGCAGTTCTTC; CDR3 protein: CASSPTQGHNEQFF
clone size: NA; V gene: TRBV2; D gene: NA; J gene: TRBJ2-1; CDR3 DNA: TGTGCCAGCAGTGAATCATGGACAGTGGCTTATGAGCAGTTCTTC; CDR3 protein: CASSESWTVAYEQFF
clone size: NA; V gene: TRBV19; D gene: TRBD1; J gene: TRBJ1-5; CDR3 DNA: TGTGCCAGTACCAGAGACCCGGGACAGGGCGTCCTAAGCAATCAGCCCCAGCATTTT; CDR3 protein: CASTRDPGQGVLSNQPQHF
clone size: NA; V gene: TRBV19; D gene: TRBD1; J gene: TRBJ1-2; CDR3 DNA: TGTGCCAGTAGCCCACCCGGGACAGGGTTCGGCTACACCTTC; CDR3 protein: CASSPPGTGFGYTF
clone size: NA; V gene: TRBV10-3; D gene: TRBD2; J gene: TRBJ2-3; CDR3 DNA: TGTGCCATCGGAGGGCTAGCGGGGGGGACCTCTAGCACAGATACGCAGTATTTT; CDR3 protein: CAIGGLAGGTSSTDTQYF
clone size: NA; V gene: TRBV7-2; D gene: TRBD1; J gene: TRBJ1-1; CDR3 DNA: TGTGCCAGCAGCTTAGGTGGACAGGGGGCAACTGAAGCTTTCTTT; CDR3 protein: CASSLGGQGATEAFF
clone size: once; V gene: TRBV6-5; D gene: TRBD2; J gene: TRBJ2-3; CDR3 DNA: TGTGCCAGCAGAAAGACTAGCGGGAGATTAGATACGCAGTATTTT; CDR3 protein: CASRKTSGRLDTQYF
clone size: NA; V gene: TRBV14; D gene: NA; J gene: TRBJ1-2; CDR3 DNA: TGTGCCAGCAGCCAATCCACAGCCGGTATCGATGGCTACACCTTC; CDR3 protein: CASSQSTAGIDGYTF
clone size: NA; V gene: TRBV6-6; D gene: NA; J gene: TRBJ2-7; CDR3 DNA: TGTGCCAGCAGGGAGGGACTCCGGACGGGTGAGCAGTACTTC; CDR3 protein: CASREGLRTGEQYF
clone size: NA; V gene: TRBV4-1; D gene: NA; J gene: TRBJ2-1; CDR3 DNA: TGCGCCACCAGCAAGGGGGTGGAACAGGGGGGGTCCTACAATGAGCAGTTCTTC; CDR3 protein: CATSKGVEQGGSYNEQFF
clone size: NA; V gene: TRBV5-1; D gene: TRBD2; J gene: TRBJ2-1; CDR3 DNA: TGCGCCAGCAGCTTTACTAGCGGGAGGTTGTACAATGAGCAGTTCTTC; CDR3 protein: CASSFTSGRLYNEQFF
clone size: NA; V gene: TRBV6-5; D gene: TRBD2; J gene: TRBJ2-1; CDR3 DNA: TGTGCCAGCAGTTGGACTAGCGAGGTTAACAATGAGCAGTTCTTC; CDR3 protein: CASSWTSEVNNEQFF
clone size: NA; V gene: TRBV6-6; D gene: NA; J gene: TRBJ1-5; CDR3 DNA: TGTGCCAGCAGTTACGGCAGGGGTGCAAATCAGCCCCAGCATTTT; CDR3 protein: CASSYGRGANQPQHF
clone size: NA; V gene: TRBV11-3; D gene: TRBD1; J gene: TRBJ2-7; CDR3 DNA: TGTGCCAGCATTCATTATTTAACAGGGGGCCCCTACGAGCAGTACTTC; CDR3 protein: CASIHYLTGGPYEQYF
clone size: once; V gene: TRBV25-1; D gene: TRBD2; J gene: TRBJ2-1; CDR3 DNA: TGTGCCAGCAGTGAAGTAGCGGGAAACAACAATGAGCAGTTCTTC; CDR3 protein: CASSEVAGNNNEQFF
clone size: NA; V gene: TRBV19; D gene: NA; J gene: TRBJ2-2; CDR3 DNA: TGTGCCAGTAGATACTCCCTAGGGGGGGGTTTCGGGGAGCTGTTTTTT; CDR3 protein: CASRYSLGGGFGELFF
clone size: NA; V gene: TRBV5-1; D gene: NA; J gene: TRBJ1-4; CDR3 DNA: TGCGCCAGCAGCTTGGTCCCCCAGGGTTCTCAATCTATTATTTCCGAAAAACTGTTTTTT; CDR3 protein: CASSLVPQGSQSIISEKLFF
clone size: NA; V gene: TRBV4-2; D gene: TRBD1; J gene: TRBJ2-7; CDR3 DNA: TGTGCCAGCAGCTTAGAGGGTCAGGGGGTATCCTACGAGCAGTACTTC; CDR3 protein: CASSLEGQGVSYEQYF
clone size: NA; V gene: TRBV9; D gene: TRBD2; J gene: TRBJ2-2; CDR3 DNA: TGTGCCAGCAGCGCACCTCTAAGCGGGGGCGCGAACACCGGGGAGCTGTTTTTT; CDR3 protein: CASSAPLSGGANTGELFF
clone size: once; V gene: TRBV18; D gene: TRBD2; J gene: TRBJ2-3; CDR3 DNA: TGTGCCAGCTCACTGTCTAGCGGGAGTTTGGATACGCAGTATTTT; CDR3 protein: CASSLSSGSLDTQYF
clone size: NA; V gene: TRBV18; D gene: NA; J gene: TRBJ1-2; CDR3 DNA: TGTGCCAGCTCACTGTACAGGGCCCCAGACTATGGCTACACCTTC; CDR3 protein: CASSLYRAPDYGYTF
clone size: NA; V gene: TRBV13; D gene: TRBD2; J gene: TRBJ2-1; CDR3 DNA: TGTGCCAGCAGCCACTCCTCTAGCGGGGGGGCTAACAATGAGCAGTTCTTC; CDR3 protein: CASSHSSSGGANNEQFF
clone size: NA; V gene: TRBV6-1; D gene: TRBD2; J gene: TRBJ2-3; CDR3 DNA: TGTGCCAGTATGCGGGGGGGTGATGTTTCTACGCAGTATTTT; CDR3 protein: CASMRGGDVSTQYF
clone size: NA; V gene: TRBV19; D gene: TRBD2; J gene: TRBJ2-1; CDR3 DNA: TGTGCCAGTAGTGCCGGCGGGAGCTCCTACAATGAGCAGTTCTTC; CDR3 protein: CASSAGGSSYNEQFF
clone size: NA; V gene: TRBV5-5; D gene: NA; J gene: TRBJ1-5; CDR3 DNA: TGTGCCAGCAGCTTGCGGGGATTTAGCAATCAGCCCCAGCATTTT; CDR3 protein: CASSLRGFSNQPQHF
clone size: NA; V gene: TRBV9; D gene: NA; J gene: TRBJ1-4; CDR3 DNA: TGTGCCAGCAGCCCGCACCCGGGAGGTAATGAAAAACTGTTTTTT; CDR3 protein: CASSPHPGGNEKLFF
clone size: NA; V gene: TRBV19; D gene: NA; J gene: TRBJ2-4; CDR3 DNA: TGTGCCAGTAGGAATACGGCGGGGACAGCCAAAAACATTCAGTACTTC; CDR3 protein: CASRNTAGTAKNIQYF
clone size: NA; V gene: TRBV7-2; D gene: NA; J gene: TRBJ2-1; CDR3 DNA: TGTGCCAGCAGCTTAGGAGGGAGACAAGAGCAGTTCTTC; CDR3 protein: CASSLGGRQEQFF
clone size: NA; V gene: TRBV5-1; D gene: TRBD1; J gene: TRBJ2-1; CDR3 DNA: TGCGCCAGCAGACTAGCCATCGGGACAGGACCTTACAATGAGCAGTTCTTC; CDR3 protein: CASRLAIGTGPYNEQFF
clone size: NA; V gene: TRBV5-4; D gene: NA; J gene: TRBJ2-2; CDR3 DNA: TGTGCCAGCAGCCCAGACTTGTTCCCAAACGCGGACACCGGGGAGCTGTTTTTT; CDR3 protein: CASSPDLFPNADTGELFF
clone size: NA; V gene: TRBV4-1; D gene: TRBD1; J gene: TRBJ1-6; CDR3 DNA: TGCGCCAGCAGCCTCACAACAGGGGTGTATTCACCCCTCCACTTT; CDR3 protein: CASSLTTGVYSPLHF
clone size: NA; V gene: TRBV2; D gene: NA; J gene: TRBJ1-5; CDR3 DNA: TGTGCCAGCACGTTCGGCAATCAGCCCCAGCATTTT; CDR3 protein: CASTFGNQPQHF
clone size: NA; V gene: TRBV2; D gene: TRBD2; J gene: TRBJ2-5; CDR3 DNA: TGTGCCAGCAGATTGACTAGCGGGGAGACCCAGTACTTC; CDR3 protein: CASRLTSGETQYF
clone size: NA; V gene: TRBV5-4; D gene: NA; J gene: TRBJ1-2; CDR3 DNA: TGTGCCAGCACCTCTGGCATGGACTATGGCTACACCTTC; CDR3 protein: CASTSGMDYGYTF
clone size: NA; V gene: TRBV5-1; D gene: NA; J gene: TRBJ1-3; CDR3 DNA: TGCGCCAGCAGCTTGACAGGCGAACTCTCTGGAAACACCATATATTTT; CDR3 protein: CASSLTGELSGNTIYF
clone size: NA; V gene: TRBV19; D gene: TRBD1; J gene: TRBJ2-7; CDR3 DNA: TGTGCCAGTAGTACACCGGGACAGGGTTTTCTCGAGCAGTACTTC; CDR3 protein: CASSTPGQGFLEQYF
clone size: NA; V gene: TRBV4-1; D gene: NA; J gene: TRBJ2-1; CDR3 DNA: TGCGCCAGCAGCCTCCGGGATGAGCAGTTCTTC; CDR3 protein: CASSLRDEQFF